One and the same sample provided the 26 T cell receptor beta chains below, sequenced in a study of T cell responses to AZD1222 COVID-19 vaccine. Libraries were prepared by immunoSEQ multiplex PCR; TCRdb keeps only in-frame clonotypes and omits some of them. This table has 150,000 to 200,000 clones, roughly 92% appearing once. Source: peripheral blood, taken on day 0 of AZD1222 vaccination. These receptors all come from an adult in good health.

This chain uses TRBV6-5 with TRBJ1-1; D not certain. The CDR3 has 11 amino acids. The V gene lost 6 bases and the J gene lost 7 bases, with 9 bases spanning the gap. The germline V gene has CDR1 MNHEY and CDR2 SVGAGI. CDR3 residues: CASSRGREAFF. Written as DNA, the CDR3 is TGTGCCAGCAGCCGTGGTCGTGAAGCTTTCTTT.

J is TRBJ1-1 and V is TRBV4-1; D may be TRBD1 (5 bases). The CDR3 totals 16 residues. Per the germline V gene, CDR1 is MGHRA and CDR2 is YSYEKL. Trimming removed 3 bases from V and 2 bases from J, with 16 bases in between. This CDR3 reads CASSHHGARGNTEAFF. As DNA, the CDR3 is TGCGCCAGCAGCCACCACGGGGCAAGAGGTAACACTGAAGCTTTCTTT.

The chain couples TRBV5-1 to TRBJ2-3; 12 bases map to TRBD2. The length of the CDR3 is 16 residues. V trimming: 4 bases; J trimming: 1 base; junction bases outside the gene matches: 4. Germline V gene data show CDR1 as SGHRS and CDR2 as YFSETQ. CDR3 coding DNA: TGCGCCAGCAGCGTCAGACTAGCGGGGGGCACAGATACGCAGTATTTT. Residues: CASSVRLAGGTDTQYF.

The chain carries TRBV11-2 and TRBJ2-1, with D tentatively TRBD1 (5 bases). Trimming took off 6 bases at V and 12 bases at J, with 15 bases between the two ends. Germline-derived CDR1 and CDR2 are SGHAT and FQNNGV. The CDR3 is 12 amino acids. The CDR3: CASRTVQGVQFF. The CDR3 DNA reads as TGTGCCAGCAGAACCGTACAAGGGGTGCAGTTCTTC.

The chain links TRBV5-5 to TRBJ2-5; 7 nucleotides match TRBD1. CDR1 and CDR2 (germline): SGHKS, YYEKEE (reference sequence). With 4 bases clipped from V and 2 bases from J, the junction kept 8 bases outside the gene matches. CDR3 size: 15 residues. The CDR3, as DNA: TGTGCCAGCAGCCCCCATGGACAGGCGCAAGAGACCCAGTACTTC. Its translation: CASSPHGQAQETQYF.

The V call is TRBV19, the J call TRBJ1-3; D is unresolved. Germline V lookup: CDR1 LNHDA, CDR2 SQIVND (reference sequence). Trimming took 3 bases from V and 0 from J, leaving 15 bases between them. The CDR3 sequence is 17 residues long. CDR3 sequence (DNA): TGTGCCAGTAGTATTTCAAGACGGATGAACTCTGGAAACACCATATATTTT. Its protein product is CASSISRRMNSGNTIYF.

The chain is built from TRBV19 and TRBJ2-2; D is ambiguous. The CDR3 spans 14 residues. Germline V CDR1 and CDR2: LNHDA, SQIVND (reference sequence). The ends were cut back, 3 bases at V and 4 bases at J, with 9 bases in the middle. The CDR3 nucleotides read TGTGCCAGTAGTATTCTCCAGCTCACCGGGGAGCTGTTTTTT. Residues: CASSILQLTGELFF.

V is TRBV19 and J is TRBJ1-3; D is unclear. The V gene's germline CDR1 is LNHDA and CDR2 SQIVND (reference sequence). Deletions cut 9 bases from V and 8 bases from J, with 23 bases between. This CDR3 has 15 residues. DNA of the CDR3: TGTGCCAGATACCGCCCGGGGTTCCAATGGGACACCATATATTTT. Its protein product is CARYRPGFQWDTIYF.

Only one count was recorded for this clone. This chain uses TRBV18 with TRBJ2-2, with 9 bases that match TRBD1. With V trimmed by 3 bases and J by 10 bases, 6 bases remained unmatched. Germline V gives CDR1 KGHSH, CDR2 LQKENI. This CDR3 is built from 14 residues. The CDR3 is CASSPGQGPEELFF. DNA for the CDR3: TGTGCCAGCTCACCCGGACAGGGGCCAGAGGAGCTGTTTTTT.

This clone was observed a handful of times. The J gene is TRBJ1-5, the V gene TRBV19; D is uncertain. V was shortened by 2 bases and J by 7 bases, with 9 bases between the two germline ends. Per germline, CDR1 LNHDA and CDR2 SQIVND (reference sequence). This CDR3 contains 13 residues. The CDR3 DNA is TGTGCCAGTAGTATACAGCCTCAACAGCCCCAGCATTTT. It translates to CASSIQPQQPQHF.

The chain uses TRBV5-6 and TRBJ2-7; unclear D gene. Trimming took off 4 bases at V and 1 base at J, with 12 bases between the two ends. This CDR3 is built from 14 residues. Germline V gene lookup returns CDR1 SGHDT and CDR2 YYEEEE. DNA for the CDR3: TGTGCCAGCAGCGCCTGGGGTTCTTCCTACGAGCAGTACTTC. Amino acid sequence: CASSAWGSSYEQYF. The full variable domain, in which reference TRBV5-6 and TRBJ2-7 provide the parts outside the CDR3, is DAGVTQSPTHLIKTRGQQVTLRCSPKSGHDTVSWYQQALGQGPQFIFQYYEEEERQRGNFPDRFSGHQFPNYSSELNVNALLLGDSALYLCASSAWGSSYEQYFGPGTRLTVT.

This clone appeared a single time. The V call is TRBV4-3, the J call TRBJ1-4; D might be TRBD1 (5 bases). Deletions cut 0 bases from V and 8 bases from J, with 16 bases between. Germline CDR1 reads LGHNA; CDR2 reads YSLEER. The CDR3 totals 16 residues. In DNA, the CDR3 is TGCGCCAGCAGCCAAGACGGGGGTTGCCAGGACGAAAAACTGTTTTTT. It specifies CASSQDGGCQDEKLFF.

This clone was detected a few times. The chain recombines TRBV6-2 or TRBV6-3 with TRBJ1-2; perhaps TRBD1 as D (5 bases). This CDR3 is built from 15 residues. CDR1 is MNHEY, CDR2 SVGEGT, per germline. Deletions cut 6 bases from V and 6 bases from J, with 20 bases between. The CDR3 nucleotides are TGTGCCAGCAGCCCAATCCCTATGGGGCGAGATGGCTACACCTTC. Translation: CASSPIPMGRDGYTF.

The V gene is TRBV6-4, the J gene TRBJ1-1; 8 bases are a match to TRBD1. Germline V CDR1 and CDR2: MRHNA, SNTAGT. CDR3 size: 16 residues. V shed 6 bases, J shed 4 bases, and the junction held 13 bases outside the gene matches. In DNA form, the CDR3 reads TGTGCCAGCAGAAAAGGACAGGGTCGGTTTGGCACTGAAGCTTTCTTT. As protein: CASRKGQGRFGTEAFF.

The chain combines TRBV15 with TRBJ2-6; D not resolved. Germline V gene sequence: CDR1 LNHNV, CDR2 YYDKDF (reference sequence). V was trimmed by 3 bases and J by 2 bases, leaving 11 bases between them. The CDR3 consists of 16 residues. The CDR3 DNA sequence: TGTGCCACCAGCAGGCCCAGCAGAGCTGGGGCCAACGTCCTGACTTTC. Translation: CATSRPSRAGANVLTF.

This chain connects TRBV4-1 to TRBJ2-1, with 7 nucleotides matching TRBD2. V trimming: 1 base; J trimming: 2 bases; junction bases outside the gene matches: 2. The CDR3 runs 15 residues. Germline-derived CDR1 and CDR2 are MGHRA and YSYEKL. The CDR3 bases are TGCGCCAGCAGCCAAGCGGGGGGTGCCTACAATGAGCAGTTCTTC. It encodes CASSQAGGAYNEQFF.

V usage is TRBV5-4 and J usage is TRBJ1-3; D uncertain. V shed 5 bases and J shed 0 bases, with 12 bases lying between them. Per germline, CDR1 SGHNT and CDR2 YYREEE (reference sequence). The CDR3 is 15 residues long. The CDR3 coding sequence is TGTGCCAGCAGTGGGGATTCGAGCTCTGGAAACACCATATATTTT. Translated, it gives CASSGDSSSGNTIYF.

The chain is built from TRBV19 and TRBJ2-7, with D tentatively TRBD1 or TRBD2 (7 bases each). This CDR3 spans 14 amino acids. V was pared by 1 base and J by 2 bases, with 9 bases between. Germline V lookup: CDR1 LNHDA, CDR2 SQIVND (reference sequence). The CDR3 nucleotides are TGTGCCAGTAGTATAGCAGGGGGGGCCTACGAGCAGTACTTC. This gives the protein CASSIAGGAYEQYF.

The genes are TRBV19 and TRBJ2-1, with a weak D call TRBD2 (5 bases). This CDR3 has 15 residues. V lost 5 bases and J 0 bases, leaving 11 bases between the germline ends. Germline V CDR1 and CDR2: LNHDA, SQIVND (reference sequence). CDR3 sequence (DNA): TGTGCCAGTAGTCCGGACTCCTACTCCTACAATGAGCAGTTCTTC. It yields the protein CASSPDSYSYNEQFF.

The rearrangement links TRBV6-2 or TRBV6-3 to TRBJ1-2, with 9 bases matching TRBD1. Germline V lookup: CDR1 MNHEY, CDR2 SVGEGT. The CDR3 is 17 residues long. With V trimmed by 4 bases and J by 5 bases, 14 bases remained unmatched. The DNA of the CDR3 is TGTGCCAGCAGTTCCCTGCGGGACAGGGCAACGAAGTATGGCTACACCTTC. Protein: CASSSLRDRATKYGYTF.

The V and J genes are TRBV5-1 and TRBJ2-1; TRBD2 agrees at 10 bases. CDR3 length: 13 amino acids. The V gene's germline CDR1 is SGHRS and CDR2 YFSETQ. V was pared by 0 bases and J by 9 bases, with 0 bases of the junction left unmatched. For the CDR3, the DNA is TGCGCCAGCAGCTTGGGACTAGCGGGTGAGCAGTTCTTC. It translates to CASSLGLAGEQFF.

The rearrangement joins TRBV2 to TRBJ2-3; TRBD1 matches 9 bases. Trimming cost V 5 bases and J 0 bases; bases outside gene matches: 6. CDR1 and CDR2 from the germline V gene are SNHLY and FYNNEI. The CDR3 has 16 residues. CDR3 nucleotide sequence: TGTGCCAGCAGTCTACAGGGGGCCCAAAGCACAGATACGCAGTATTTT. Translated, it gives CASSLQGAQSTDTQYF.

The V and J genes are TRBV29-1 and TRBJ1-4, with D unclear. The CDR3 contains 15 residues. V was cut by 4 bases and J by 3 bases, with 15 bases left in between. The germline CDR1 and CDR2 sequences are SQVTM and ANQGSEA. CDR3 sequence: CSVAPEHLANEKLFF. In DNA, the CDR3 is TGCAGCGTTGCCCCCGAACACTTGGCTAATGAAAAACTGTTTTTT.

This chain links TRBV6-5 with TRBJ1-2, with a tentative D call TRBD1 (6 bases). The CDR3 extends over 12 amino acids. Trimming removed 6 bases at V and 4 bases at J, with 9 bases between. Germline-derived CDR1 and CDR2 are MNHEY and SVGAGI. This CDR3 reads CASRWDIYGYTF. In DNA form, the CDR3 reads TGTGCCAGCAGGTGGGACATCTATGGCTACACCTTC.

V is TRBV2 and J is TRBJ2-7, with 9 bases aligning to TRBD2. The length of the CDR3 is 13 residues. Trimming at V came to 8 bases and at J to 10 bases, leaving 12 bases not matched to a gene. Germline V gene lookup returns CDR1 SNHLY and CDR2 FYNNEI. CDR3 DNA sequence: TGTGCCAGCGGGCTTGAGCTAGCGGGATTTCAGTACTTC. Protein product: CASGLELAGFQYF.

The rearrangement links TRBV2 to TRBJ1-5, with TRBD1 as a possible D gene (5 bases). Trimming stripped 3 bases from V and 7 bases from J, with 13 bases between. The CDR3 is made up of 14 amino acids. CDR1 is SNHLY, CDR2 FYNNEI, per germline. The CDR3 sequence is CASSDVGGWQPQHF. CDR3 nucleotide sequence: TGTGCCAGCAGTGATGTGGGGGGATGGCAGCCCCAGCATTTT.